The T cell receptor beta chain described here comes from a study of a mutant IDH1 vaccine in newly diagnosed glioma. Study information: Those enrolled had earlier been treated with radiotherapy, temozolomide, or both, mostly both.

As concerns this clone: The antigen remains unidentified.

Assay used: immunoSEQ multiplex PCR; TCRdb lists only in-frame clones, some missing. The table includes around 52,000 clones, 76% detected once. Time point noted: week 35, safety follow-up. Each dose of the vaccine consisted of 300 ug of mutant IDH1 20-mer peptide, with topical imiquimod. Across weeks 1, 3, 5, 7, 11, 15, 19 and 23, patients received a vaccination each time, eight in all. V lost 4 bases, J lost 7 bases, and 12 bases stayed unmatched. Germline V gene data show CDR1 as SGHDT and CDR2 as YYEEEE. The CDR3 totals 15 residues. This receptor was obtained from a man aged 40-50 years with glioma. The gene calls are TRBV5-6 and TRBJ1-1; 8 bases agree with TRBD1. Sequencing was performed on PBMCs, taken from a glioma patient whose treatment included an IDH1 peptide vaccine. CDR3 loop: CASSVRGRGAFEAFF. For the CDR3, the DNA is TGTGCCAGCAGCGTCAGGGGGCGCGGCGCCTTTGAAGCTTTCTTT.